Shown below are 27 T cell receptor beta chains from a single sample sequenced in a study of stem cell transplantation in POMP-related autoinflammatory disease. Generated by immunoSEQ multiplex PCR, the TCRdb table keeps only in-frame clones and is missing some. The sample has several thousand clones, 88% seen once; the top ten hold around 15%. Sequencing was performed on CD8+ T cells from PBMCs, taken after stem cell transplantation. The source is a human patient with POMP-related autoinflammation and immune dysregulation (PRAID). A share of the T cells may be of graft donor origin.

CDR3 region: CASSHSWGASYEQYV. The CDR3, as DNA: TGTGCCAGCAGCCACTCGTGGGGGGCATCCTACGAGCAGTACGTC. This chain links TRBV3-1 (or the pseudogene TRBV3-2) with TRBJ2-7, with D perhaps assigned TRBD1 or TRBD2 (6 bases each). V was shortened by 3 bases and J by 1 base, with 13 bases between the two germline ends. Germline values: CDR1 LGHDT, CDR2 YNNKEL (reference sequence). This CDR3 has 15 amino acids.

V is TRBV29-1 and J is TRBJ2-1, with 11 bases aligning to TRBD2. The trim removed 7 bases at V and 0 bases at J, leaving 5 bases unmatched. CDR1 and CDR2 from the germline V gene are SQVTM and ANQGSEA. This CDR3 is 15 amino acids long. CDR3: CSAVSGRASYNEQFF. Written as DNA, the CDR3 is TGCAGCGCTGTTAGCGGGAGGGCCTCCTACAATGAGCAGTTCTTC.

The genes are TRBV5-4 and TRBJ1-3; possible D gene TRBD1, 5 bases. The CDR3 loop spans 16 amino acids. Trimming took 0 bases from V and 3 from J, leaving 13 bases between them. The germline V gene encodes CDR1 SGHNT and CDR2 YYREEE (reference sequence). The CDR3 DNA is TGTGCCAGCAGCTTGGGTGTCGGGGGAGGTGGAAACACCATATATTTT. Encoded protein: CASSLGVGGGGNTIYF.

The chain carries TRBV29-1 and TRBJ2-1; no definite D call. Germline V gene sequence: CDR1 SQVTM, CDR2 ANQGSEA. This CDR3 has 15 residues. Trimming removed 5 bases from V and 5 bases from J, with 19 bases in between. CDR3 coding DNA: TGCAGCGTTTCCCCCGAGGTTAGAAGGGACAATGAGCAGTTCTTC. Translated: CSVSPEVRRDNEQFF.

V is TRBV28 and J is TRBJ2-1, with D uncertain. The CDR3 is 10 residues long. Germline V gene sequence: CDR1 MDHEN, CDR2 SYDVKM. Trimming left V 5 bases short and J 10 bases short, with 6 bases between. The CDR3 protein is CASSEREQFF. The CDR3 region has the DNA TGTGCCAGCAGTGAACGAGAGCAGTTCTTC. Based on the CDR3 plus reference TRBV28 and TRBJ2-1, the full variable domain is DVKVTQSSRYLVKRTGEKVFLECVQDMDHENMFWYRQDPGLGLRLIYFSYDVKMKEKGDIPEGYSVSREKKERFSLILESASTNQTSMYLCASSEREQFFGPGTRLTVL.

The V and J genes are TRBV27 and TRBJ2-3, with TRBD2 identical over 12 bases. V shed 4 bases and J 1 base; nucleotides not matched to a gene: 6. Germline loops: CDR1 MNHEY, CDR2 SMNVEV (reference sequence). This CDR3 comprises 17 residues. Here the CDR3 reads CASSWGGLAGRTDTQYF. The CDR3 DNA sequence: TGTGCCAGCAGTTGGGGGGGACTAGCGGGCCGCACAGATACGCAGTATTTT.

The chain uses TRBV11-2 and TRBJ2-7; perhaps TRBD1 as D (5 bases). The CDR3 contains 12 residues. Trimming shortened V by 5 bases and J by 2 bases, and 7 bases separated the two germline ends. Germline lookup yields CDR1 SGHAT and CDR2 FQNNGV. The CDR3 DNA follows: TGTGCCAGCAGCGACAGCGCCTACGAGCAGTACTTC. This encodes CASSDSAYEQYF.

The chain combines TRBV4-1 with TRBJ2-1; 10 bases align to TRBD2. This CDR3 region has 15 residues. Germline values: CDR1 MGHRA, CDR2 YSYEKL. With 1 base clipped from V and 7 bases from J, the junction kept 4 bases outside the gene matches. For the CDR3, the DNA is TGCGCCAGCAGCCAAGGTAGCGGGGGGCCGAATGAGCAGTTCTTC. Translating gives CASSQGSGGPNEQFF.

The chain has TRBV28 and TRBJ2-1, with no clear D. The CDR3 has 14 amino acids. Trimming cost V 2 bases and J 7 bases, with 12 bases left between them. Germline CDR1 is MDHEN and CDR2 is SYDVKM. The CDR3 reads CASSLMGFANEQFF. The CDR3 DNA sequence: TGTGCCAGCAGTTTAATGGGATTCGCGAATGAGCAGTTCTTC.

CDR3 in amino acids: CASSQKGPLTVTGELFF. The CDR3 DNA reads TGTGCCAGCAGCCAAAAGGGACCCTTGACAGTCACCGGGGAGCTGTTTTTT. The chain joins TRBV4-2 to TRBJ2-2; D assignment may be TRBD1 or TRBD2 (5 bases each). Germline loops: CDR1 LGHNA, CDR2 YNFKEQ. The V and J ends lost 2 bases and 4 bases respectively, with 17 bases between them. The CDR3 covers 17 residues.

V and J are TRBV7-3 and TRBJ2-3, with 10 bases identical to TRBD1. CDR1 is SGHTA, CDR2 FQGTGA, per germline. V was pared by 9 bases and J by 4 bases, with 4 bases of the junction left unmatched. The CDR3 consists of 13 residues. The CDR3 region has the DNA TGTGCCAGTGGGACAGGGGTGGCAGATACGCAGTATTTT. Its protein product is CASGTGVADTQYF.

The DNA for the CDR3 is TGTGCCAGCAGCCAAGCAAATGACTGGAACACTGAAGCTTTCTTT. Protein: CASSQANDWNTEAFF. The rearrangement uses TRBV3-1 (or the pseudogene TRBV3-2) and TRBJ1-1; D remains unclear. Trimming stripped 1 base from V and 1 base from J, with 10 bases between. The CDR3 is 15 residues long. Germline-derived CDR1 and CDR2 are LGHDT and YNNKEL (reference sequence).

The CDR3, as DNA: TGCGCCAGCAGCCAAGGGTACAGGGCCTACGAGCAGTACTTC. The encoded protein is CASSQGYRAYEQYF. This chain uses TRBV4-1 with TRBJ2-7; TRBD1 is a possible D gene (6 bases). CDR1 is MGHRA and CDR2 is YSYEKL in the germline V gene. This CDR3 has 14 amino acids. Trimming pared 1 base from V and 2 bases from J, leaving 9 bases between.

The chain carries TRBV4-1 and TRBJ2-3, with 9 bases lining up with TRBD1. The germline gives CDR1 MGHRA, CDR2 YSYEKL. The CDR3 runs 16 residues. V shed 0 bases and J 6 bases; nucleotides not matched to a gene: 7. CDR3 nucleotide sequence: TGCGCCAGCAGCCAAGATCTAACAGGGGGCGTTGATACGCAGTATTTT. Translation gives CASSQDLTGGVDTQYF.

This chain connects TRBV19 to TRBJ2-2; 8 bases line up with TRBD2. Germline V gene data show CDR1 as LNHDA and CDR2 as SQIVND (reference sequence). This CDR3 spans 17 amino acids. Trimming at V came to 5 bases and at J to 6 bases, leaving 14 bases not matched to a gene. CDR3 protein: CASSPEFGGRRAGELFF. The CDR3 DNA reads as TGTGCCAGTAGTCCAGAATTTGGCGGGAGGCGGGCCGGGGAGCTGTTTTTT.

The chain carries TRBV24-1 and TRBJ1-2, with D tentatively TRBD1 (6 bases). CDR3 length equals 14 residues. Germline V gives CDR1 KGHDR, CDR2 SFDVKD. V gave up 6 bases and J gave up 5 bases, with 15 bases separating them. CDR3 amino acids: CATSQEGDPYGYTF. CDR3 in DNA: TGTGCCACCAGTCAAGAGGGGGACCCTTATGGCTACACCTTC.

This clone has a handful of counts. The V gene is TRBV13, the J gene TRBJ2-4, with 8 bases matching TRBD2. This CDR3 comprises 15 residues. The V and J ends lost 4 bases and 7 bases, in that order; junction bases with no gene match: 9. From germline, CDR1 is PRHDT and CDR2 FYEKMQ (reference sequence). The CDR3 region is CASSSGTSLMNIQYF. CDR3 DNA sequence: TGTGCCAGCAGCTCCGGGACTAGTCTTATGAACATTCAGTACTTC.

The chain links TRBV18 to TRBJ1-2, with TRBD1 as a possible D gene (5 bases). V lost 8 bases and J 4 bases, leaving 14 bases between the germline ends. This CDR3 is 13 amino acids long. The germline V gene encodes CDR1 KGHSH and CDR2 LQKENI. CDR3 in amino acids: CASTSQGVYGYTF. Written as DNA, the CDR3 is TGTGCCAGCACTAGCCAGGGTGTCTATGGCTACACCTTC.

The table lists this clone with a few counts. V is TRBV13 and J is TRBJ1-4, with D possibly being TRBD1 (5 bases). CDR3 length equals 14 residues. Germline V gives CDR1 PRHDT, CDR2 FYEKMQ (reference sequence). Trimming took 0 bases from V and 8 from J, leaving 10 bases between them. CDR3 protein: CASSLGDTIEKLFF. The CDR3 coding sequence is TGTGCCAGCAGCTTAGGGGACACCATAGAAAAACTGTTTTTT.

The chain carries TRBV27 and TRBJ1-2, with D tentatively TRBD1 (5 bases). In germline, CDR1 is MNHEY, CDR2 SMNVEV (reference sequence). Trimming cost V 4 bases and J 4 bases, with 16 bases left between them. The CDR3 is made up of 15 amino acids. The CDR3 here is CASSSRLDSLYGYTF. CDR3 nucleotide sequence: TGTGCCAGCAGTTCCCGGCTCGACAGTCTCTATGGCTACACCTTC.

In its sample, this clone was seen once. This rearrangement joins TRBV5-5 to TRBJ2-7, with 10 positions matching TRBD1. J lost 4 bases, V lost 3 bases, and 1 base had no gene match. Germline V gives CDR1 SGHKS, CDR2 YYEKEE (reference sequence). This CDR3 is 13 amino acids long. CDR3 sequence reads: CASSWGQGYEQYF. The DNA for the CDR3 is TGTGCCAGCAGCTGGGGACAGGGGTACGAGCAGTACTTC.

The rearrangement uses TRBV11-2 and TRBJ2-4; 7 bases fit TRBD2. The length of the CDR3 is 13 residues. The trim removed 5 bases at V and 7 bases at J, leaving 5 bases unmatched. Germline lookup yields CDR1 SGHAT and CDR2 FQNNGV. CDR3 nucleotide sequence: TGTGCCAGCAGCCAAGAAGCGGGGAACATTCAGTACTTC. Its translation: CASSQEAGNIQYF.

This clone has more than one count but fewer than ten. Distinct nucleotide sequences in the sample also encode this CDR3. The chain combines TRBV5-5 with TRBJ2-1; D perhaps matches TRBD1 (5 bases). The germline CDR1 and CDR2 sequences are SGHKS and YYEKEE (reference sequence). The CDR3 has 13 amino acids. Deletions cut 2 bases from V and 5 bases from J, with 8 bases between. The CDR3 here is CASSFPGNNEQFF. DNA of the CDR3: TGTGCCAGCAGCTTCCCAGGGAACAATGAGCAGTTCTTC.

This clone appeared a few times. The chain links TRBV6-2 or TRBV6-3 to TRBJ2-7; 7 bases fit TRBD2. The CDR3 spans 15 residues. With 2 bases clipped from V and 2 bases from J, the junction kept 6 bases outside the gene matches. Germline V CDR1 and CDR2: MNHEY, SVGEGT. This chain's CDR3 is CASSYGASGTYEQYF. The CDR3 DNA is TGTGCCAGCAGTTACGGGGCTAGCGGAACCTACGAGCAGTACTTC.

The chain links TRBV5-1 to TRBJ1-4; TRBD1 agrees at 12 bases. The CDR3 sequence is 18 residues long. CDR1 and CDR2 from the germline V gene are SGHRS and YFSETQ. With V trimmed by 4 bases and J by 2 bases, 9 bases remained unmatched. CDR3: CASSPGQGAVMTNEKLFF. DNA of the CDR3: TGCGCCAGCAGCCCGGGACAGGGGGCTGTCATGACTAATGAAAAACTGTTTTTT.

The sample holds one count of this clone. J is TRBJ2-7 and V is TRBV29-1; 7 bases agree with TRBD1. J gave up 0 bases and V 2 bases, and 7 bases lay outside the gene matches. CDR1 is SQVTM and CDR2 is ANQGSEA in the germline V gene. The CDR3 contains 15 residues. This CDR3 is CSVESRTGLSYEQYF. In DNA form, the CDR3 reads TGCAGCGTTGAATCCAGGACAGGCCTCTCCTACGAGCAGTACTTC.

This rearrangement joins TRBV12-3 or TRBV12-4 to TRBJ1-5; no firm D call. Trimming shortened V by 4 bases and J by 9 bases, and 10 bases separated the two germline ends. The CDR3 has 12 residues. The CDR3 sequence is CASSSRYRPQHF. The CDR3 bases are TGTGCCAGCAGTTCCAGGTATCGGCCCCAGCATTTT.